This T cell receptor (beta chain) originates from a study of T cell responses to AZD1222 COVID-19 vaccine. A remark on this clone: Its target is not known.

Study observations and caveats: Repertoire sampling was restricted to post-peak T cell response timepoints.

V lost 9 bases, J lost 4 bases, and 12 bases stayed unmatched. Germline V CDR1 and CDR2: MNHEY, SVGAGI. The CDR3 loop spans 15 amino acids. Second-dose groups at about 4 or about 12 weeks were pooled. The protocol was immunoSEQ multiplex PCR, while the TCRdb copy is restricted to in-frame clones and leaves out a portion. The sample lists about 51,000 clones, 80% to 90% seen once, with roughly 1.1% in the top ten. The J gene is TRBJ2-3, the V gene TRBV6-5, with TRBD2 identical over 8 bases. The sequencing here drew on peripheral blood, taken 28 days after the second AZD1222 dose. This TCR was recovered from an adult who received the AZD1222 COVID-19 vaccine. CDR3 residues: CASRRGTRAPDTQYF. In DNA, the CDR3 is TGTGCCAGTAGGAGGGGGACTAGGGCCCCAGATACGCAGTATTTT.